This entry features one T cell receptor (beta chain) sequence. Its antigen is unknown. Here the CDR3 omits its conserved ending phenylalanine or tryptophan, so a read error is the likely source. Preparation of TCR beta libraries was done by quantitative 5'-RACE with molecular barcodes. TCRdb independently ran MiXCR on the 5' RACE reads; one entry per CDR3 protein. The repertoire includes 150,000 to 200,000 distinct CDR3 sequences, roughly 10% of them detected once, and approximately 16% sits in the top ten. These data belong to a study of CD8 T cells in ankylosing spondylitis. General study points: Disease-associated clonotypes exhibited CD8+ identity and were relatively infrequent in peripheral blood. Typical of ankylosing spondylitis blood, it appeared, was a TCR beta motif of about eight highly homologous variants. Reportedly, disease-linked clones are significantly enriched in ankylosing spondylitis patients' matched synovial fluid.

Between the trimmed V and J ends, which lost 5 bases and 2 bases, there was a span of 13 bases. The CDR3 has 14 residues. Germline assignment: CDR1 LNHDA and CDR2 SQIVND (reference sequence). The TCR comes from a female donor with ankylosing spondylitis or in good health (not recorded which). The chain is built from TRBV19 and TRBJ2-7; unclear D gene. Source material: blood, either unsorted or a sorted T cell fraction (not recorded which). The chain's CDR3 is CASSAFGSAYEQYI. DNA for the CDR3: TGTGCCAGTAGTGCGTTCGGGTCCGCCTACGAGCAGTACATC.